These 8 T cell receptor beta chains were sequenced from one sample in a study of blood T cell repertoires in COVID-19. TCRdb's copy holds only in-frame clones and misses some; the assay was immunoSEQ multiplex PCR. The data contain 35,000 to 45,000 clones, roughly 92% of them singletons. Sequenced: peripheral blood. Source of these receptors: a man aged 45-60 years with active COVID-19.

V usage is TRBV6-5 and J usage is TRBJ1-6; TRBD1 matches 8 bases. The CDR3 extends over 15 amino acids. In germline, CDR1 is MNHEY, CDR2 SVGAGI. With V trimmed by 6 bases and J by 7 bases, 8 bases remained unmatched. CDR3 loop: CASRGRTGRNSPLHF. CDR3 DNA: TGTGCCAGCAGGGGGCGGACAGGGCGGAATTCACCCCTCCACTTT.

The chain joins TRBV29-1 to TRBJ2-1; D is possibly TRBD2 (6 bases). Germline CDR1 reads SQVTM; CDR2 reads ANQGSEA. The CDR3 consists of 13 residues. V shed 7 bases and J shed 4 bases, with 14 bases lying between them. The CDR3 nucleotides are TGCAGCGGAGATAGCGGAACTTACAATGAGCAGTTCTTC. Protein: CSGDSGTYNEQFF.

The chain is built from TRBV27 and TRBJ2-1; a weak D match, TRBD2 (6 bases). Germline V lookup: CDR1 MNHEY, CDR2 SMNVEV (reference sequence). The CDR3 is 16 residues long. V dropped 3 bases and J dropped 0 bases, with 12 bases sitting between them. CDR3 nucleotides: TGTGCCAGCAGTTTCCCCCCCGGGAGCTCCTACAATGAGCAGTTCTTC. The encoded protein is CASSFPPGSSYNEQFF.

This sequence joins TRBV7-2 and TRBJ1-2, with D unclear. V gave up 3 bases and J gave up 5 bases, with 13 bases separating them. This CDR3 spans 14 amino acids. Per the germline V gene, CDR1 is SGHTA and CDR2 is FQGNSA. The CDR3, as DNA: TGTGCCAGCAGCTTTTCGAGTTCTTCTTATGGCTACACCTTC. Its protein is CASSFSSSSYGYTF.

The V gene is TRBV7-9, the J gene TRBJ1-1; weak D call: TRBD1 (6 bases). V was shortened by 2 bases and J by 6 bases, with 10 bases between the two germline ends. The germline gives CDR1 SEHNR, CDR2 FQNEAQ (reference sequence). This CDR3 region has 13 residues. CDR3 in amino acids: CASSLSAGAEAFF. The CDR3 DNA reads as TGTGCCAGCAGCTTATCGGCAGGGGCTGAAGCTTTCTTT.

CDR3 amino acids: CASSLEGRDYGYTF. As DNA, the CDR3 is TGTGCCAGCAGCCTTGAGGGTCGAGACTATGGCTACACCTTC. V usage is TRBV14 and J usage is TRBJ1-2; D uncertain. Trimming stripped 4 bases from V and 3 bases from J, with 12 bases between. This CDR3 is 14 amino acids long. Germline V gene sequence: CDR1 SGHDN, CDR2 FVKESK.

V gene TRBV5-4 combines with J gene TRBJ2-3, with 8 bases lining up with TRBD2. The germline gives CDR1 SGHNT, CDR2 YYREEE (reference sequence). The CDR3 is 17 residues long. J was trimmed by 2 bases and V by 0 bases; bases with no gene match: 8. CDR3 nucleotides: TGTGCCAGCAGCTTGGTCCTAACTAGCGGCCTCACAGATACGCAGTATTTT. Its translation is CASSLVLTSGLTDTQYF. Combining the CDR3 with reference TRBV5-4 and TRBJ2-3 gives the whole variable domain ETGVTQSPTHLIKTRGQQVTLRCSSQSGHNTVSWYQQALGQGPQFIFQYYREEENGRGNFPPRFSGLQFPNYSSELNVNALELDDSALYLCASSLVLTSGLTDTQYFGPGTRLTVL.

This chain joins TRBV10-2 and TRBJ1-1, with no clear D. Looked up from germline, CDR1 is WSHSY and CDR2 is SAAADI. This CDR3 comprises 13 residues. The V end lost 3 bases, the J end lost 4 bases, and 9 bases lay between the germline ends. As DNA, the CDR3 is TGCGCCAGCAGTGATATAAGAGGCACTGAAGCTTTCTTT. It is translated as CASSDIRGTEAFF.